This is a list of T cell receptor beta chains from one sample in a study of T cells after yellow fever vaccination. TCRdb reanalysed the 5' RACE reads using MiXCR and keeps one entry per CDR3 protein. The table lists about 69,000 distinct CDR3 sequences, approximately 5% of them singletons. The sample here was CD4+ T cells sorted from PBMCs, taken around 14 days after the first yellow fever vaccination. The receptors originated from a young man who received the YFV17D yellow fever vaccine. The CDR3 runs from the conserved cysteine through the conserved F or W. D genes are given only for firm matches. Clone size is stated in some rows and not others, as once, few, many or a class when expanded.

D gene,V gene,J gene,CDR3 length,clone size,CDR3 protein,CDR3 DNA
-,TRBV10-3,TRBJ1-4,13,many,CAISAGTGEKLFF,TGTGCCATCAGCGCGGGGACGGGAGAAAAACTGTTTTTT
-,TRBV29-1,TRBJ1-4,15,many,CSGLGTSATNEKLFF,TGCAGCGGGCTGGGGACCAGTGCAACTAATGAAAAACTGTTTTTT
-,TRBV5-1,TRBJ2-6,18,many,CASSLGGGLLSGANVLTF,TGCGCCAGCAGCTTGGGTGGGGGCCTCCTTTCTGGGGCCAACGTCCTGACTTTC
-,TRBV7-9,TRBJ1-2,15,many,CASSFSPFEPGGYTF,TGTGCCAGCAGCTTTTCTCCCTTCGAGCCGGGGGGCTACACCTTC
-,TRBV2,TRBJ2-5,11,many,CARGTQETQYF,TGTGCCAGGGGAACCCAAGAGACCCAGTACTTC
-,TRBV7-2,TRBJ2-5,13,many,CASSPGYSETQYF,TGTGCCAGCAGCCCAGGGTATTCAGAGACCCAGTACTTC
-,TRBV9,TRBJ1-2,13,many,CASSVDWAKGYTF,TGTGCCAGCAGCGTAGACTGGGCTAAAGGCTACACCTTC
TRBD1,TRBV5-1,TRBJ2-1,12,many,CASSEDRVGQFF,TGCGCCAGCAGCGAAGACAGGGTTGGGCAGTTCTTC
-,TRBV5-6,TRBJ2-5,13,many,CASSMTSIETQYF,TGTGCCAGCAGCATGACTAGTATAGAGACCCAGTACTTC
-,TRBV12-3/TRBV12-4,TRBJ2-1,13,many,CASSLNHYNEQFF,TGTGCCAGCAGTTTAAACCACTACAATGAGCAGTTCTTC
-,TRBV9,TRBJ2-2,14,many,CASSVTGTPGELFF,TGTGCCAGCAGCGTCACCGGGACACCCGGGGAGCTGTTTTTT
-,TRBV20-1,TRBJ1-5,17,many,CSARDLRGIAVDQPQHF,TGCAGTGCTAGAGACCTACGAGGGATCGCGGTTGATCAGCCCCAGCATTTT
-,TRBV7-2,TRBJ2-2,14,many,CASSRPRYTGELFF,TGTGCCAGCAGCCGCCCCCGGTACACCGGGGAGCTGTTTTTT
-,TRBV20-1,TRBJ1-5,18,many,CSARDAVFGGEGNQPQHF,TGCAGTGCTAGAGATGCAGTGTTCGGGGGCGAAGGCAATCAGCCCCAGCATTTT
-,TRBV5-1,TRBJ2-2,14,many,CASSSKISPGELFF,TGCGCCAGCAGCTCCAAAATTTCCCCCGGGGAGCTGTTTTTT
-,TRBV18,TRBJ2-5,13,many,CASSPRQQETQYF,TGTGCCAGCTCACCTCGACAGCAAGAGACCCAGTACTTC
-,TRBV7-9,TRBJ2-6,17,many,CASSSFQYGSGANVLTF,TGTGCCAGCAGCTCCTTCCAGTACGGCTCTGGGGCCAACGTCCTGACTTTC
-,TRBV5-1,TRBJ2-7,11,many,CASSLGDEQYF,TGCGCCAGCAGCTTGGGGGACGAGCAGTACTTC
-,TRBV7-8,TRBJ1-5,12,many,CASRTSGQPQHF,TGTGCCAGCAGGACCTCTGGCCAGCCCCAGCATTTT
-,TRBV6-4,TRBJ2-3,15,many,CASSDRPSSTDTQYF,TGTGCCAGCAGTGACCGGCCATCTAGCACAGATACGCAGTATTTT
-,TRBV10-3,TRBJ2-3,12,many,CAISESPDTQYF,TGTGCCATCAGTGAGTCACCAGATACGCAGTATTTT
-,TRBV6-2/TRBV6-3,TRBJ1-6,14,many,CASSTTRNHSPLHF,TGTGCCAGCAGTACTACACGGAACCATTCACCCCTCCACTTT
TRBD2,TRBV5-1,TRBJ2-3,14,many,CATGIGLASDTQYF,TGCGCCACTGGGATCGGACTAGCATCAGATACGCAGTATTTT
-,TRBV5-4,TRBJ2-6,18,many,CASSWGQATDAGANVLTF,TGTGCCAGCAGTTGGGGGCAGGCCACTGACGCTGGGGCCAACGTCCTGACTTTC
-,TRBV20-1,TRBJ2-1,14,-,CSASVGSGNNEQFF,TGCAGTGCCTCCGTGGGGTCTGGAAACAATGAGCAGTTCTTC
-,TRBV7-2,TRBJ2-7,11,many,CASSPAYEQYF,TGTGCCAGCAGCCCCGCTTACGAGCAGTACTTC
-,TRBV5-1,TRBJ2-1,14,few,CASSSRERYNEQFF,TGCGCCAGCAGCTCCCGAGAAAGGTACAATGAGCAGTTCTTC
TRBD1,TRBV12-3/TRBV12-4,TRBJ2-7,14,many,CASRPGTATYEQYF,TGTGCCAGCAGACCCGGGACAGCGACCTACGAGCAGTACTTC
TRBD2,TRBV20-1,TRBJ2-3,16,-,CSARDPSGGVTDTQYF,TGCAGTGCTAGAGATCCCAGCGGGGGGGTCACAGATACGCAGTATTTT
TRBD1,TRBV12-3/TRBV12-4,TRBJ2-1,15,-,CASSLGQGIGNEQFF,TGTGCCAGCAGTTTAGGACAGGGTATAGGCAATGAGCAGTTCTTC
-,TRBV3-1,TRBJ2-2,16,many,CASSQVSRGNTGELFF,TGTGCCAGCAGCCAAGTATCTAGGGGCAACACCGGGGAGCTGTTTTTT
TRBD1,TRBV5-1,TRBJ2-7,14,many,CASSRTGDEYEQYF,TGCGCCAGCAGCCGGACAGGGGATGAGTACGAGCAGTACTTC
-,TRBV5-1,TRBJ1-3,13,many,CASREASGNTIYF,TGCGCCAGCAGGGAGGCCTCTGGAAACACCATATATTTT
TRBD2,TRBV4-3,TRBJ2-3,15,many,CASSDSGGAADTQYF,TGCGCCAGCAGCGATAGCGGGGGGGCAGCAGATACGCAGTATTTT
TRBD2,TRBV3-1,TRBJ2-1,15,many,CASSQDAGGAPEQFF,TGTGCCAGCAGCCAAGATGCCGGGGGGGCCCCCGAGCAGTTCTTC
-,TRBV18,TRBJ2-5,13,many,CASSPPSQETQYF,TGTGCCAGCTCACCACCTTCCCAAGAGACCCAGTACTTC
-,TRBV28,TRBJ2-3,14,many,CASNKGQSTDTQYF,TGTGCCAGCAACAAAGGACAGAGCACAGATACGCAGTATTTT
TRBD2,TRBV5-5,TRBJ2-5,14,-,CASSLGTSEETQYF,TGTGCCAGCAGCTTGGGGACTAGCGAAGAGACCCAGTACTTC
-,TRBV18,TRBJ2-5,13,many,CASSLSDQETQYF,TGTGCCAGCTCCCTTTCGGACCAAGAGACCCAGTACTTC
-,TRBV3-1,TRBJ1-5,14,many,CASSQSDSDQPQHF,TGTGCCAGCAGCCAATCGGACAGTGATCAGCCCCAGCATTTT
-,TRBV11-2,TRBJ2-2,18,many,CASSPGAGTGENTGELFF,TGTGCCAGCAGCCCCGGCGCCGGGACTGGAGAGAACACCGGGGAGCTGTTTTTT
-,TRBV28,TRBJ2-2,16,many,CASSLRRGHYTGELFF,TGTGCCAGCAGTTTAAGGCGGGGACACTACACCGGGGAGCTGTTTTTT
-,TRBV10-1,TRBJ2-2,12,many,CASSQGSGELFF,TGCGCCAGCAGTCAGGGGTCCGGGGAGCTGTTTTTT
-,TRBV11-2,TRBJ1-2,14,many,CASSLFNDNYGYTF,TGTGCCAGCAGCTTATTCAACGATAACTATGGCTACACCTTC
TRBD1,TRBV10-3,TRBJ2-3,14,many,CAIAPGTGTDTQYF,TGTGCCATCGCCCCCGGGACAGGAACAGATACGCAGTATTTT
-,TRBV2,TRBJ2-3,18,many,CASSEEGGFRWFNNTQYF,TGTGCCAGCAGTGAGGAAGGAGGCTTTCGCTGGTTCAATAATACGCAGTATTTT
TRBD2,TRBV12-3/TRBV12-4,TRBJ2-3,16,many,CASSLDPGGWGDTQYF,TGTGCCAGCAGTTTAGACCCCGGGGGGTGGGGAGATACGCAGTATTTT
TRBD1,TRBV5-4,TRBJ1-5,16,few,CASSLRTGEGNQPQHF,TGTGCCAGCAGCCTACGGACAGGGGAGGGCAATCAGCCCCAGCATTTT
-,TRBV29-1,TRBJ2-3,16,many,CSGGWAGVLVTDTQYF,TGCAGCGGCGGGTGGGCAGGAGTATTAGTCACAGATACGCAGTATTTT
TRBD1,TRBV5-1,TRBJ1-5,13,many,CASSYGQGGPQHF,TGCGCCAGCAGCTATGGACAGGGAGGGCCCCAGCATTTT
-,TRBV29-1,TRBJ1-1,15,many,CSVGTGWGMNTEAFF,TGCAGCGTAGGAACAGGTTGGGGCATGAACACTGAAGCTTTCTTT
TRBD2,TRBV28,TRBJ2-1,16,many,CASRALAGGNYNEQFF,TGTGCCAGCAGAGCTCTAGCGGGGGGGAATTACAATGAGCAGTTCTTC
-,TRBV28,TRBJ1-5,12,many,CASSLYRQPQHF,TGTGCCAGCAGTTTATACCGTCAGCCCCAGCATTTT
-,TRBV2,TRBJ2-1,14,many,CASSPASSYNEQFF,TGTGCCAGCAGCCCCGCTAGTTCCTACAATGAGCAGTTCTTC
-,TRBV2,TRBJ2-7,11,many,CASSDAYEQYF,TGTGCCAGCAGCGACGCCTACGAGCAGTACTTC